The present entry profiles one TCR beta chain with its context. Its specificity is not known. This CDR3 comprises 14 residues. Trimming removed 6 bases from V and 7 bases from J; junction bases left unmatched: 8. The germline V gene has CDR1 SGHAT and CDR2 FQNNGV. TCRdb's copy holds only in-frame clones and misses some; the assay was immunoSEQ multiplex PCR. The sample comprises around 64,000 clones, around 93% of which are singletons, and 0.35% to 0.45% rests with the top ten. These data are taken from a study of graft-versus-host responses after intestinal transplantation. Study in general: Tacrolimus and steroids were given for around three years to all recipients after anti-thymocyte globulin induction. General study findings and limits: Researchers found GvH clones in recipient marrow, and some showed up first in ileum or blood. Allograft clonal ratios (graft-versus-host to host-versus-graft) were high in patients who had graft-donor T cell macrochimerism. Early after transplant, HvG clones declined as circulating GvH clones peaked.

The source of this sequence is a human donor who was the organ donor for an intestinal transplant. The genes are TRBV11-2 and TRBJ1-4; 7 positions match TRBD1. The sequences come from unstimulated CD4+ T cells sorted from spleen or lymph node cells, collected before transplant. The DNA of the CDR3 is TGTGCCAGCAGTCTCGGGAGGGGGCCTGAAAAACTGTTTTTT. This gives the protein CASSLGRGPEKLFF.